This TCR beta chain appears in the sequencing data of a study of regulatory T cells in long-lasting Graves disease. Overall study findings and caveats: Reduced TCR diversity was observed in persistent Graves' patients versus newly diagnosed patients. Those with persistent disease had in common more public clonotypes (approximately 2,500) than new patients (approximately 890).

HTBI primers from iRepertoire and Arm-PCR of CDR3 regions yielded the TCR beta libraries. TCRdb re-derived calls from the multiplex PCR reads in MiXCR, one entry per CDR3 protein. In the table there are about 440,000 distinct CDR3 sequences, around 15% of which are singletons. This sample's time point: newly diagnosed GD, antithyroid drugs for less than 3 months. The TCR library was made from RNA extracted from PBMCs. Details on this clonotype: Its antigen remains unidentified.

The CDR3 length is 14 residues. V was clipped by 3 bases and J by 2 bases, with 11 bases between them. Germline CDR1 is LNHNV and CDR2 is YYDKDF (reference sequence). The same sample was also used in a study of T cells in Graves' hyperthyroidism and ophthalmopathy.

Sequences were derived from peripheral blood mononuclear cells (PBMCs), sampled at new diagnosis, from a patient treated with antithyroid drugs. The rearrangement joins TRBV15 to TRBJ2-7, with D possibly matching TRBD2 (5 bases). The TCR was taken from a woman under 30 with Graves disease. The CDR3 is CATSRRGPAYEQYF. CDR3 sequence (DNA): TGTGCCACCAGCAGGCGCGGGCCAGCCTACGAGCAGTACTTC.